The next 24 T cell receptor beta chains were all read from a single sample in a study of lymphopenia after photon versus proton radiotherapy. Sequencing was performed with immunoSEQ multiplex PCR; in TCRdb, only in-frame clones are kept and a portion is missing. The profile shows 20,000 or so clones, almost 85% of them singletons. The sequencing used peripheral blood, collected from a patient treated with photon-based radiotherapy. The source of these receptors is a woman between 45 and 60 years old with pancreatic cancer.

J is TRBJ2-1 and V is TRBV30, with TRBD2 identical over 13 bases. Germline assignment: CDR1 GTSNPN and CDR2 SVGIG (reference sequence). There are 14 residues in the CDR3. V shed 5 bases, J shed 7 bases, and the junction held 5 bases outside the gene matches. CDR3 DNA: TGTGCCTGGGGAACTAGCGGGAGGGGAAATGAGCAGTTCTTC. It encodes CAWGTSGRGNEQFF.

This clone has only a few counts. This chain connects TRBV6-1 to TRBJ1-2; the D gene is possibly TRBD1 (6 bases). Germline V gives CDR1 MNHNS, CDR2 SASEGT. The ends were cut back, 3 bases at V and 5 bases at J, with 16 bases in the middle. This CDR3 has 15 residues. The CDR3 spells CASSEPGNRAYGYTF. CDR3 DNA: TGTGCCAGCAGTGAGCCTGGTAACAGGGCTTATGGCTACACCTTC.

CDR3 nucleotides: TGTGCCAGCACCCGGGCAGGGGGCGATGAAAAACTGTTTTTT. Amino acid sequence: CASTRAGGDEKLFF. V and J are TRBV28 and TRBJ1-4; 8 bases line up with TRBD1. Germline V gives CDR1 MDHEN, CDR2 SYDVKM. CDR3 length: 14 amino acids. The ends lost 7 bases at V and 6 bases at J; junction bases unmatched: 7.

Here the CDR3 DNA reads TGTGCCAGCAGCCGCCCAGGGGCGGATAGCAATCAGCCCCAGCATTTT. It is translated as CASSRPGADSNQPQHF. The chain carries TRBV14 and TRBJ1-5, with D perhaps matching TRBD1 (6 bases). This CDR3 has 16 residues. Trimming removed 4 bases from V and 0 bases from J, with 13 bases in between. From germline, CDR1 is SGHDN and CDR2 FVKESK.

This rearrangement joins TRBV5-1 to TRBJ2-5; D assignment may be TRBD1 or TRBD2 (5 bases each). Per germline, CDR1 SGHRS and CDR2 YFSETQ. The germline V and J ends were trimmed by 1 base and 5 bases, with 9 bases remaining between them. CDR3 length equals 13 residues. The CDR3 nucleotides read TGCGCCAGCAGCTTGACGTGGGGGGAGACCCAGTACTTC. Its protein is CASSLTWGETQYF.

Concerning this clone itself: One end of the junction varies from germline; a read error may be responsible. The CDR3, as DNA: TGCGCCAGCAGCTGGGCGACTAGCGGGGAGGGGATCTTC. Amino acids: CASSWATSGEGIF. The chain uses TRBV5-1 and TRBJ2-1; 11 bases map to TRBD2. The CDR3 is made up of 13 amino acids. Germline loops: CDR1 SGHRS, CDR2 YFSETQ. Full variable domain (remainder filled in from reference TRBV5-1 and TRBJ2-1): KAGVTQTPRYLIKTRGQQVTLSCSPISGHRSVSWYQQTPGQGLQFLFEYFSETQRNKGNFPGRFSGRQFSNSRSEMNVSTLELGDSALYLCASSWATSGEGIFGPGTRLTVL.

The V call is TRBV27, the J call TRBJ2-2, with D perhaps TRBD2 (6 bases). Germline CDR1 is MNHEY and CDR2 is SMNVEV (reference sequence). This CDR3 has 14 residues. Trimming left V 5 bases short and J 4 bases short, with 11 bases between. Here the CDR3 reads CASSTSRITGELFF. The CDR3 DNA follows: TGTGCCAGCAGTACTAGCCGAATCACCGGGGAGCTGTTTTTT.

This CDR3 is CASSMTQLNTEAFF. The CDR3 DNA follows: TGTGCCAGTAGTATGACACAGCTGAACACTGAAGCTTTCTTT. This sequence joins TRBV19 and TRBJ1-1; D gene uncertain. Germline CDR1 LNHDA, CDR2 SQIVND (reference sequence). Trimming removed 3 bases at V and 0 bases at J, with 8 bases between. This CDR3 comprises 14 residues.

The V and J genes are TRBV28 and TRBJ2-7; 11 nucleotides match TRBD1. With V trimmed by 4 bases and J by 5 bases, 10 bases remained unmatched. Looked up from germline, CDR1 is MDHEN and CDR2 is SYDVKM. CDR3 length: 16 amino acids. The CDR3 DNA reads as TGTGCCAGCAGTTCCAATCTTTGGGACAGGGGGGACGAGCAGTACTTC. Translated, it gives CASSSNLWDRGDEQYF.

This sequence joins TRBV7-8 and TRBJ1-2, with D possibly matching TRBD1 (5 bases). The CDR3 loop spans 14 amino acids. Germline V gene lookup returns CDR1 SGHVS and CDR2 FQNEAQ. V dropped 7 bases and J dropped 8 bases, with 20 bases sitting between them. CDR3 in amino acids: CASTPREGSSGYTF. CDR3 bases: TGTGCCAGCACCCCACGGGAGGGGTCAAGCGGCTACACCTTC.

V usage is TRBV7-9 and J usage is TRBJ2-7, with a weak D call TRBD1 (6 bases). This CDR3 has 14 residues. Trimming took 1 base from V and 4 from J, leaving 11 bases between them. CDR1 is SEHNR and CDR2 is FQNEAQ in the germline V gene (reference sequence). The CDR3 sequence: CASSLGQATYEQYF. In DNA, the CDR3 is TGTGCCAGCAGCTTAGGACAGGCCACTTACGAGCAGTACTTC.

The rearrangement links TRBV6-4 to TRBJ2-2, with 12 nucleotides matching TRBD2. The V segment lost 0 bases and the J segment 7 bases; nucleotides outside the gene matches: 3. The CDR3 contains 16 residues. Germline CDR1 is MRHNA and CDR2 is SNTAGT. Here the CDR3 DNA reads TGTGCCAGCAGTGACTCGCTAGCGGGAGGGTTCGGGGAGCTGTTTTTT. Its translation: CASSDSLAGGFGELFF.

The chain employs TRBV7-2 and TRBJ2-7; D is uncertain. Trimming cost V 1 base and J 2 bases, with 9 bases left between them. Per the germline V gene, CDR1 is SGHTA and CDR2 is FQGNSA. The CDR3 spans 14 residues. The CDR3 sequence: CASSLVLKPYEQYF. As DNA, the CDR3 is TGTGCCAGCAGCTTAGTATTAAAACCCTACGAGCAGTACTTC.

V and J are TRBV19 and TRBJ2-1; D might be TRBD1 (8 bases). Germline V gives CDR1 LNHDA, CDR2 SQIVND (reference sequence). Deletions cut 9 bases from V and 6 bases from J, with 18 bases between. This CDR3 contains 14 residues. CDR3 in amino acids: CASKIQGGFNEQFF. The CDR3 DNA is TGTGCCAGCAAGATACAGGGGGGGTTCAATGAGCAGTTCTTC.

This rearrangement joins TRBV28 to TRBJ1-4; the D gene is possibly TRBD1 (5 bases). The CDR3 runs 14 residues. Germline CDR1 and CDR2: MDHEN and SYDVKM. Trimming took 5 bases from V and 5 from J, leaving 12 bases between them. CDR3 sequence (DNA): TGTGCCAGCAGTCCCAGGGTGTTAAATGAAAAACTGTTTTTT. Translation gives CASSPRVLNEKLFF.

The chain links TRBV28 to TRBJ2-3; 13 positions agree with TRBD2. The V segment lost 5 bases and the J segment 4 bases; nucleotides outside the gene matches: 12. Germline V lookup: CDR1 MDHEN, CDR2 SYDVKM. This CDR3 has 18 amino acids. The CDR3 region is CASSLTSGRASKADTQYF. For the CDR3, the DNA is TGTGCCAGCAGTCTTACTAGCGGGAGGGCCTCTAAGGCAGATACGCAGTATTTT. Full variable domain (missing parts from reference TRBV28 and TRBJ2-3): DVKVTQSSRYLVKRTGEKVFLECVQDMDHENMFWYRQDPGLGLRLIYFSYDVKMKEKGDIPEGYSVSREKKERFSLILESASTNQTSMYLCASSLTSGRASKADTQYFGPGTRLTVL.

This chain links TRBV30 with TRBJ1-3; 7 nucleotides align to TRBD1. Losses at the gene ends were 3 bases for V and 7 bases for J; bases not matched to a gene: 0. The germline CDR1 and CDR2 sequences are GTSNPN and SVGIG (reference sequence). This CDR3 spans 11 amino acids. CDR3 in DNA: TGTGCCTGGAGACAGGGGAACACCATATATTTT. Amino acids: CAWRQGNTIYF.

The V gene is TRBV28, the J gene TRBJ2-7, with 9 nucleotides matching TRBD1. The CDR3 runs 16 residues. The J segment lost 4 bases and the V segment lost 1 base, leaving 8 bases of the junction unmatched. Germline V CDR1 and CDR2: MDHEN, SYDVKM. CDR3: CASSLSSGTGWYEQYF. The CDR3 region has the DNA TGTGCCAGCAGTTTATCGTCCGGGACAGGGTGGTACGAGCAGTACTTC.

In DNA, the CDR3 is TGTGCCAGTAGACTGGAGAGGTCCTACAATGAGCAGTTCTTC. Protein sequence: CASRLERSYNEQFF. The V gene is TRBV19, the J gene TRBJ2-1, with no clear D. V shed 6 bases and J shed 1 base, with 10 bases lying between them. The CDR3 consists of 14 residues. Germline V gene data show CDR1 as LNHDA and CDR2 as SQIVND (reference sequence).

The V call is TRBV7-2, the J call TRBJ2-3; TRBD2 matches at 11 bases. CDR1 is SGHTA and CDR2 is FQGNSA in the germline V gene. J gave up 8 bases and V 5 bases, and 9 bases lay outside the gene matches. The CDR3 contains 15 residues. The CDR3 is CASSPLAGGPSTQYF. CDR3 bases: TGTGCCAGCAGCCCTTTAGCGGGAGGGCCCAGTACGCAGTATTTT.

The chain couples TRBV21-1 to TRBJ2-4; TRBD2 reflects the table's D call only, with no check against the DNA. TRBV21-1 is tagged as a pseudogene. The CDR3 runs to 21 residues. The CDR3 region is CASSKVPDLAGGRLAKNIQYF. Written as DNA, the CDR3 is TGTGCCAGCAGCAAAGTGCCCGACCTAGCGGGAGGCCGCTTAGCCAAAAACATTCAGTACTTC.

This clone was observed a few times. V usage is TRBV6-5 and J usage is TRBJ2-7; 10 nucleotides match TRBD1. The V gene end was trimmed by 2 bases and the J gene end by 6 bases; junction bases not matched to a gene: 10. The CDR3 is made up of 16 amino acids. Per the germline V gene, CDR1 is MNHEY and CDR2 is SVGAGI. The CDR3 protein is CASSYRRGQGPREQYF. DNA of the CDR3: TGTGCCAGCAGTTACCGGAGGGGACAGGGGCCTCGCGAGCAGTACTTC.

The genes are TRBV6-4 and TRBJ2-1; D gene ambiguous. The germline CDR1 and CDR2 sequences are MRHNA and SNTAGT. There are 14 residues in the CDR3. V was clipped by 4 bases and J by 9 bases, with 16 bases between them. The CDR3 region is CASSATDSTSEQFF. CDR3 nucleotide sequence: TGTGCCAGCAGTGCCACTGACTCCACAAGTGAGCAGTTCTTC.

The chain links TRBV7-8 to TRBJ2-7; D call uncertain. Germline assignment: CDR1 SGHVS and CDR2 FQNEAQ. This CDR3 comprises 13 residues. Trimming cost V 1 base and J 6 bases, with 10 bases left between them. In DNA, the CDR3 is TGTGCCAGCAGCTTAGGGCAGCCTGGCGAGCAGTACTTC. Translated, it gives CASSLGQPGEQYF.